These 27 T cell receptor beta chains were all obtained from the same sample, sequenced in a study of T cell clonality in common variable immunodeficiency (dated by TCRdb to the mid-2010s). Beyond this particular receptor, the publication reports: CVID TCRbeta sequences reportedly showed fewer deletions and N-nucleotide insertions and lacked highly modified clones with 13 or more V deletions.

Their target antigens are unknown. Library preparation employed the immunoSEQ multiplex PCR assay. TCRdb retrieved this table from immuneACCESS and kept in-frame rearrangements only. Not all clones are present; in checked studies, unresolved V genes account for under half, and no reason is known for the remainder. The sample comprises around 40,000 clones, and every one was counted more than once. The biggest ten clones account for 5.5% to 7% of the sample. The sequenced material came from peripheral blood mononuclear cells. Receptors originate from a human donor with common variable immunodeficiency.

This clone has more than one count but fewer than ten. Read coverage stops 3 residues before the CDR3 terminus; the germline J gene supplies the remainder. The chain carries TRBV19 and TRBJ2-7; D is undetermined. Trimming shortened V by 9 bases and J by 0 bases, and 15 bases separated the two germline ends. The length of the CDR3 is 14 residues. Per germline, CDR1 LNHDA and CDR2 SQIVND (reference sequence). The CDR3 DNA, read in part, is TGTGCCAGCCGTTCTGGCGGAATCTCCTACGAG. Translated, it gives CASRSGGISYE. The entire CDR3 protein is CASRSGGISYEQYF.

This clone was picked up many times. The observed sequence ends 3 residues before the CDR3 terminus, with the missing tail filled in from the germline J gene. The chain is built from TRBV30 and TRBJ1-6, with D maybe TRBD1 (5 bases). Trimming cost V 4 bases and J 8 bases, with 15 bases left between them. Germline V CDR1 and CDR2: GTSNPN, SVGIG (reference sequence). This CDR3 is built from 14 residues. The CDR3 DNA, read in part, is TGTGCCTGGACTTTCAGGGTTTCTGATTCACCC. Translating it yields CAWTFRVSDSP. The whole CDR3 protein reads CAWTFRVSDSPLHF.

With regard to this clone: The read terminates 3 residues ahead of where the CDR3 ends, so the germline J gene completes it. The chain couples TRBV18 to TRBJ2-5, with 8 nucleotides matching TRBD1. The CDR3 spans 16 residues. The germline V gene encodes CDR1 KGHSH and CDR2 LQKENI. V shed 4 bases and J 2 bases; nucleotides not matched to a gene: 9. The CDR3 here is CASSHLIGQGQETQYF. The sequenced part of the CDR3 DNA is TGTGCCAGCTCACACTTGATCGGACAGGGACAAGAGACC.

This clone occurred many times. The read is 3 residues too short to cover the CDR3 end, so that end is filled in from the germline J gene. V usage is TRBV29-1 and J usage is TRBJ2-3; 7 bases agree with TRBD2. The germline V gene encodes CDR1 SQVTM and CDR2 ANQGSEA. V shed 6 bases and J 2 bases; nucleotides not matched to a gene: 8. The CDR3 loop spans 14 amino acids. CDR3 region: CSVARDYDTDTQYF. The CDR3 DNA, read in part, is TGCAGCGTAGCCCGGGACTACGACACAGATACG.

This clone occurred many times. The read is 3 residues too short to cover the CDR3 end, so that end is filled in from the germline J gene. The chain employs TRBV5-1 and TRBJ1-1, with D possibly TRBD1 on 5 matching bases. The V end lost 4 bases, the J end lost 1 base, and 8 bases lay between the germline ends. This CDR3 spans 13 amino acids. CDR1 is SGHRS, CDR2 YFSETQ, per germline. The CDR3 bases that were read are TGCGCCAGCAGCGTACAGGCGAACACTGAA. It is translated as CASSVQANTE. The CDR3 reads in full as CASSVQANTEAFF. The full variable domain, its missing parts supplied by reference TRBV5-1 and TRBJ1-1, is KAGVTQTPRYLIKTRGQQVTLSCSPISGHRSVSWYQQTPGQGLQFLFEYFSETQRNKGNFPGRFSGRQFSNSRSEMNVSTLELGDSALYLCASSVQANTEAFFGQGTRLTVV.

Of note for this clone: The CDR3 extends 3 residues past the end of the read, so its final part is completed from the germline J gene. The chain joins TRBV7-6 to TRBJ2-1; D remains unclear. V lost 5 bases and J lost 4, with 12 bases in between. The CDR3 length is 14 residues. Per germline, CDR1 SGHVS and CDR2 FNYEAQ. CDR3 bases read: TGTGCCAGCAGCAGGGCCACAGAATACAATGAG. Its translation: CASSRATEYNE. The whole CDR3 protein is CASSRATEYNEQFF.

This clone was seen a few times. The read terminates 3 residues before the CDR3 end, so the remaining end is supplied by the germline J gene. The chain has TRBV20-1 and TRBJ2-7; 9 bases fit TRBD2. Germline V gives CDR1 DFQATT, CDR2 SNEGSKA (reference sequence). The CDR3 is 13 residues long. Trimming cost V 4 bases and J 5 bases; bases outside gene matches: 6. Partial CDR3 DNA: TGCAGTGCTATTGGCGGGGGGGCGAACGAG. Protein sequence: CSAIGGGANE. The full CDR3 is CSAIGGGANEQYF.

About this clone itself: The CDR3 goes on 3 residues after the read ends, and that part is filled in from the germline J gene. The chain links TRBV5-6 to TRBJ2-5; D is possibly TRBD1 (6 bases). The CDR3 spans 14 residues. Germline loops: CDR1 SGHDT, CDR2 YYEEEE. Trimming took 4 bases from V and 3 from J, leaving 13 bases between them. CDR3 bases read: TGTGCCAGCAGCACTGGACAGCGAGAAGAGACC. This codes for CASSTGQREET. The full-length CDR3 reads as CASSTGQREETQYF.

Points on this clone: From the germline J gene comes the end of the CDR3, since the read stops 3 residues before it. The chain links TRBV20-1 to TRBJ2-3; 13 nucleotides line up with TRBD2. V was clipped by 1 base and J by 7 bases; unmatched bases: 5. The V gene's germline CDR1 is DFQATT and CDR2 SNEGSKA (reference sequence). The CDR3 sequence is 15 residues long. CDR3 sequence reads: CSARGTSGGAYTQYF. The sequenced part of the CDR3 DNA is TGCAGTGCTAGAGGGACTAGCGGGGGTGCTTATACG.

The sample holds many counts of this clone. The CDR3 end is not reached by the read, which stops 3 residues before it; the germline J gene fills it in. The chain has TRBV12-3 or TRBV12-4 and TRBJ1-2; D might be TRBD1 (5 bases). This CDR3 is built from 15 residues. Trimming took 2 bases from V and 2 from J, leaving 12 bases between them. The CDR3 sequence is CASSLNEGLNYGYTF. Incomplete CDR3 DNA: TGTGCCAGCAGTTTAAATGAGGGGCTCAACTATGGC.

This clone appeared a few times. The read ends 3 residues shy of where the CDR3 ends; the end is completed using the germline J gene. V is TRBV2 and J is TRBJ2-2; D unresolved. This CDR3 region has 13 residues. Trimming removed 5 bases from V and 4 bases from J, with 8 bases in between. CDR1 is SNHLY, CDR2 FYNNEI, per germline. CDR3 DNA (partial): TGTGCCAGCAGTATCCGGGTCACCGGGGAG. Its protein is CASSIRVTGE. The full-length CDR3 reads as CASSIRVTGELFF. The variable domain in full, completed from reference TRBV2 and TRBJ2-2, reads EPEVTQTPSHQVTQMGQEVILRCVPISNHLYFYWYRQILGQKVEFLVSFYNNEISEKSEIFDDQFSVERPDGSNFTLKIRSTKLEDSAMYFCASSIRVTGELFFGEGSRLTVL.

This clone was seen repeatedly, ten times or more. The CDR3 extends 3 residues past the end of the read, so its final part is completed from the germline J gene. This rearrangement joins TRBV6-2 or TRBV6-3 to TRBJ1-2, with 8 positions matching TRBD1. Germline loops: CDR1 MNHEY, CDR2 SVGEGT. Trimming cost V 5 bases and J 3 bases; bases outside gene matches: 8. The CDR3 covers 15 residues. CDR3 bases read: TGTGCCAGCAGTACGCCGGACAGGGATGACTATGGC. This encodes CASSTPDRDDYG. The full CDR3 reads CASSTPDRDDYGYTF.

This clone was counted many times. The read gets to within 3 residues of the CDR3 end, and the germline J gene fills in the rest. The V gene is TRBV18, the J gene TRBJ1-6; 12 positions match TRBD1. Germline-derived CDR1 and CDR2 are KGHSH and LQKENI. The junction had 4 bases not matched to a gene; V was cut back by 2 bases and J by 11 bases. The CDR3 extends over 15 amino acids. The sequenced CDR3 bases are TGTGCCAGCTCACCAGGCGGGACAGGGGGCCCACCC. As protein: CASSPGGTGGPP. The whole CDR3 protein reads CASSPGGTGGPPLHF.

A word on this clone: The read finishes 3 residues shy of the CDR3 end, and the germline J gene is used to complete it. The V and J genes are TRBV11-3 and TRBJ2-3, with 7 bases matching TRBD2. The CDR3 sequence is 15 residues long. V was pared by 4 bases and J by 0 bases, with 4 bases of the junction left unmatched. Germline values: CDR1 SGHNT, CDR2 YENEEA. CDR3: CASSSSSGSTDTQYF. CDR3 bases read: TGTGCCAGCAGCTCATCTAGCGGAAGCACAGATACG.

To note about this clone: Read coverage stops 3 residues before the CDR3 terminus; the germline J gene supplies the remainder. V and J are TRBV19 and TRBJ2-7, with 8 bases fitting TRBD1. Per germline, CDR1 LNHDA and CDR2 SQIVND (reference sequence). The V and J ends lost 5 bases and 3 bases, in that order; junction bases with no gene match: 3. This CDR3 is 13 amino acids long. This CDR3 is CASSSDRVYEQYF. The CDR3 bases that were read are TGTGCCAGTAGTTCGGACAGGGTCTACGAG.

To note about this clone: The read terminates 3 residues before the CDR3 end, so the remaining end is supplied by the germline J gene. The chain is built from TRBV20-1 and TRBJ2-1; 8 bases fit TRBD2. Per the germline V gene, CDR1 is DFQATT and CDR2 is SNEGSKA (reference sequence). The CDR3 sequence is 15 residues long. V was pared by 0 bases and J by 6 bases, with 7 bases of the junction left unmatched. The CDR3 loop is CSARDRGLGGNEQFF. CDR3 bases read: TGCAGTGCTAGAGATAGGGGACTAGGGGGCAATGAG.

Concerning this clone itself: The read gets to within 3 residues of the CDR3 end, and the germline J gene fills in the rest. J is TRBJ1-2 and V is TRBV19; 11 positions match TRBD1. The length of the CDR3 is 12 residues. CDR1 is LNHDA, CDR2 SQIVND, per germline (reference sequence). The sequenced part of the CDR3 DNA is TGTGCCAGCTCGGACAGGGGGCTCGGC. Translating gives CASSDRGLG. From start to end, the CDR3 is CASSDRGLGYTF.

This clone was detected many times. The CDR3 end lies 3 residues beyond the end of the read and is filled in from the germline J gene. The chain carries TRBV5-5 and TRBJ1-2; the match to TRBD1 covers 7 bases. Germline trimming cut 0 bases from V and 4 bases from J; bases unmatched to any gene: 6. This CDR3 contains 15 residues. CDR1 is SGHKS and CDR2 is YYEKEE in the germline V gene (reference sequence). The CDR3 spells CASSLAPTGVYGYTF. The DNA read from the CDR3 is TGTGCCAGCAGCTTGGCCCCTACAGGGGTCTATGGC. The variable domain in full, completed from reference TRBV5-5 and TRBJ1-2, reads DAGVTQSPTHLIKTRGQQVTLRCSPISGHKSVSWYQQVLGQGPQFIFQYYEKEERGRGNFPDRFSARQFPNYSSELNVNALLLGDSALYLCASSLAPTGVYGYTFGSGTRLTVV.

This clone was recorded a few times. The read finishes 3 residues shy of the CDR3 end, and the germline J gene is used to complete it. This rearrangement joins TRBV30 to TRBJ1-5; no clear D. Trimming removed 1 base from V and 7 bases from J, with 17 bases in between. Germline CDR1 is GTSNPN and CDR2 is SVGIG (reference sequence). This CDR3 has 15 residues. Incomplete CDR3 DNA: TGTGCCTGGAGTGGCTCGAGCGGCCTTGGACAGCCC. It yields the protein CAWSGSSGLGQP. The complete CDR3 reads CAWSGSSGLGQPQHF.

This clone was found many times. The read ends 3 residues early relative to the CDR3; the germline J gene fills the gap. The chain employs TRBV7-6 and TRBJ2-7, with 9 positions matching TRBD1. The germline V gene has CDR1 SGHVS and CDR2 FNYEAQ. CDR3 size: 15 residues. J was trimmed by 6 bases and V by 2 bases; bases with no gene match: 8. The CDR3 sequence is CASSLQQGQGGEQYF. CDR3 DNA (partial): TGTGCCAGCAGCTTACAGCAGGGACAGGGAGGCGAG. The full variable domain, with the rest looked up from reference TRBV7-6 and TRBJ2-7, is GAGVSQSPRYKVTKRGQDVALRCDPISGHVSLYWYRQALGQGPEFLTYFNYEAQQDKSGLPNDRFSAERPEGSISTLTIQRTEQRDSAMYRCASSLQQGQGGEQYFGPGTRLTVT.

With respect to this clone: The observed sequence ends 3 residues before the CDR3 terminus, with the missing tail filled in from the germline J gene. The chain joins TRBV19 to TRBJ1-5, with D tentatively TRBD1 (5 bases). Between the trimmed V and J ends, which lost 1 base and 5 bases, there was a span of 12 bases. Germline lookup yields CDR1 LNHDA and CDR2 SQIVND (reference sequence). CDR3 length: 15 amino acids. The CDR3 sequence is CASSIVSREDQPQHF. The DNA read from the CDR3 is TGTGCCAGTAGTATAGTAAGCAGGGAGGATCAGCCC.

This clone was counted between two and nine times. Coverage ceases 3 residues before the CDR3 finishes, and the germline J gene fills in the end. The J gene is TRBJ2-5, the V gene TRBV20-1; TRBD2 matches at 10 bases. The J segment lost 0 bases and the V segment lost 3 bases, leaving 7 bases of the junction unmatched. There are 16 residues in the CDR3. CDR1 is DFQATT, CDR2 SNEGSKA, per germline (reference sequence). CDR3 DNA, as far as it was read: TGCAGTGCTAGGTCAGGACTAGCGGATTACCAAGAGACC. As protein: CSARSGLADYQET. The full CDR3 reads CSARSGLADYQETQYF.

This clone was picked up many times. The CDR3 end lies 3 residues beyond the end of the read and is filled in from the germline J gene. The chain has TRBV2 and TRBJ1-1, with D maybe TRBD1 (5 bases). Germline V gene data show CDR1 as SNHLY and CDR2 as FYNNEI. This CDR3 is 13 amino acids long. Trimming left V 6 bases short and J 2 bases short, with 10 bases between. Incomplete CDR3 DNA: TGTGCCAGCAGCCTGACAGATAACACTGAA. Translation gives CASSLTDNTE. The full CDR3 reads CASSLTDNTEAFF.

This clone was seen ten or more times. The CDR3 end lies 3 residues beyond the end of the read and is filled in from the germline J gene. J is TRBJ1-1 and V is TRBV7-2; D uncertain. The germline gives CDR1 SGHTA, CDR2 FQGNSA. Trimming shortened V by 3 bases and J by 1 base, and 9 bases separated the two germline ends. The CDR3 has 14 residues. The part of the CDR3 DNA that was read is TGTGCCAGCAGCTTCACTATTCGGAACACTGAA. Its protein product is CASSFTIRNTE. The entire CDR3 reads CASSFTIRNTEAFF.

There are many counts of this clone. CDR3 DNA (partial): TGCAGTGCCGTCAGGGAGGGGAACACCGGGGAG. This sequence encodes CSAVREGNTGE. The CDR3 reads in full as CSAVREGNTGELFF. The chain joins TRBV20-1 to TRBJ2-2, with 7 bases aligning to TRBD2. The sequenced fragment ends 3 residues before the CDR3 boundary, so the rest is inferred from the germline J gene. With 6 bases clipped from V and 1 base from J, the junction kept 5 bases outside the gene matches. Germline loops: CDR1 DFQATT, CDR2 SNEGSKA (reference sequence). The length of the CDR3 is 14 residues.

A note on this clone: The sequence runs out 3 residues before the end of the CDR3; the remainder is reconstructed from the germline J gene. The V and J genes are TRBV19 and TRBJ2-1, with 7 positions matching TRBD1. The CDR3 runs to 15 residues. Germline trimming cut 7 bases from V and 8 bases from J; bases unmatched to any gene: 14. Germline V CDR1 and CDR2: LNHDA, SQIVND (reference sequence). CDR3 bases read: TGTGCCAGTACCGAAGACAGGGAACGAATCGATGAG. Translated: CASTEDRERIDE. From start to end, the CDR3 is CASTEDRERIDEQFF.

In this sample, this clone turned up many times. Read coverage stops 3 residues before the CDR3 terminus; the germline J gene supplies the remainder. This chain uses TRBV7-2 with TRBJ1-2; TRBD1 is a possible D gene (6 bases). CDR1 and CDR2 (germline): SGHTA, FQGNSA. Trimming stripped 2 bases from V and 6 bases from J, with 16 bases between. The CDR3 runs to 15 residues. The sequenced part of the CDR3 DNA is TGTGCCAGCAGCTTACGGGGGGCGAAGTATGATGGC. As protein: CASSLRGAKYDG. The complete CDR3 reads CASSLRGAKYDGYTF.